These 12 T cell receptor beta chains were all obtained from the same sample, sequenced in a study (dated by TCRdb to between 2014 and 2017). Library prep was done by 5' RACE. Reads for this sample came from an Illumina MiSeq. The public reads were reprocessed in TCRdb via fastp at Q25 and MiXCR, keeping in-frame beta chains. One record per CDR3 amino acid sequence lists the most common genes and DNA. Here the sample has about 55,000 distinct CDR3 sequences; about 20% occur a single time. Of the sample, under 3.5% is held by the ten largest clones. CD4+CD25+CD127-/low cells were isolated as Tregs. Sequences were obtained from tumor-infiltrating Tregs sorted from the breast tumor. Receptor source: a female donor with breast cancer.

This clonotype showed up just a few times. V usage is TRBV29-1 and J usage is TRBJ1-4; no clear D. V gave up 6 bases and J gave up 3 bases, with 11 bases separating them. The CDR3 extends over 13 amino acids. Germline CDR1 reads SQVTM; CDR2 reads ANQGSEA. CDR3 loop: CSVTENSNEKLFF. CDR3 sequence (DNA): TGCAGCGTCACAGAGAACTCTAATGAAAAACTGTTTTTT. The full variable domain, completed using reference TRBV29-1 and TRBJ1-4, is SAVISQKPSRDICQRGTSLTIQCQVDSQVTMMFWYRQQPGQSLTLIATANQGSEATYESGFVIDKFPISRPNLTFSTLTVSNMSPEDSSIYLCSVTENSNEKLFFGSGTQLSVL.

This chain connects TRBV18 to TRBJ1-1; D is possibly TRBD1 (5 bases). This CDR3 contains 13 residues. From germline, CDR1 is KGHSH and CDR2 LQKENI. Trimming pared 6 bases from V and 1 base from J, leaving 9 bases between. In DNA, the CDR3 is TGTGCCAGCTCGGGGGATCAGAACACTGAAGCTTTCTTT. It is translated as CASSGDQNTEAFF.

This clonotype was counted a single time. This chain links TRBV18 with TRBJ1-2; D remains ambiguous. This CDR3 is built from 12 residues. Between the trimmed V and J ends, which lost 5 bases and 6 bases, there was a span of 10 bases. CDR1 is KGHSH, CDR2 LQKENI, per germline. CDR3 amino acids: CASSDYMDGYTF. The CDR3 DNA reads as TGTGCCAGCTCAGATTACATGGATGGCTACACCTTC.

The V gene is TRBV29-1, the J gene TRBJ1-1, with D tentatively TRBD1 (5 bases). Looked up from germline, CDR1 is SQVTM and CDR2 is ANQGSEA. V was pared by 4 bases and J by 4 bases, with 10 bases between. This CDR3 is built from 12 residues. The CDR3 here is CSVVRVSTEAFF. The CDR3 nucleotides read TGCAGCGTTGTCAGGGTTTCCACTGAAGCTTTCTTT.

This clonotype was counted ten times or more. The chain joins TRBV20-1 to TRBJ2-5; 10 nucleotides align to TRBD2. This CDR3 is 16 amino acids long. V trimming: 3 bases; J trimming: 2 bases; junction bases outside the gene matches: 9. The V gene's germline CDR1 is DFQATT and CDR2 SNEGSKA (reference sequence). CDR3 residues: CSASKSSGSSQETQYF. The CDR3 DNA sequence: TGCAGTGCTAGCAAATCTAGCGGGAGTAGTCAAGAGACCCAGTACTTC.

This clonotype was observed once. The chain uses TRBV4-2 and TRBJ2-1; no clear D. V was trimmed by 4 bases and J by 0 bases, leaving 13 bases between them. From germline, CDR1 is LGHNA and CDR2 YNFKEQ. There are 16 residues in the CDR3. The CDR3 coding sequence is TGTGCCAGCAGCCCCTTAACGGACCGCTCCTACAATGAGCAGTTCTTC. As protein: CASSPLTDRSYNEQFF.

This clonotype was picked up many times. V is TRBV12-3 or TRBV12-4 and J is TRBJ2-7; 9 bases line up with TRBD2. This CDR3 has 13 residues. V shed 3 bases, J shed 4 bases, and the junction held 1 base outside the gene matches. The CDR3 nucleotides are TGTGCCAGCAGTTTTAGCGGGAGTTACGAGCAGTACTTC. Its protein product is CASSFSGSYEQYF.

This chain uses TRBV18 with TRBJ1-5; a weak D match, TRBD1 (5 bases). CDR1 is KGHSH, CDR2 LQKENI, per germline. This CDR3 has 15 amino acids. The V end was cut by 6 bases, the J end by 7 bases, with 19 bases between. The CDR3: CASSNTGQLGQPQHF. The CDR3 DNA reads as TGTGCCAGCTCCAATACGGGGCAGCTGGGGCAGCCCCAGCATTTT.

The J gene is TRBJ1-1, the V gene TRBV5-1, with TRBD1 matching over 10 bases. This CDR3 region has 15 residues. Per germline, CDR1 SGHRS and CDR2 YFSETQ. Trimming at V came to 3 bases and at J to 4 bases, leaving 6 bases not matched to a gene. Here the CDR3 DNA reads TGCGCCAGCAGCTCGGGGACAGGGGTGGGCACTGAAGCTTTCTTT. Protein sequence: CASSSGTGVGTEAFF.

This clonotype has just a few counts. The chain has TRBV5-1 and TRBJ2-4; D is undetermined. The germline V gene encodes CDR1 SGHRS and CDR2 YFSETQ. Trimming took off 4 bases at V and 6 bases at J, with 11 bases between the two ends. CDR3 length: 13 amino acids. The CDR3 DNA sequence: TGCGCCAGCAGCCCCATGGAAGGAAACATTCAGTACTTC. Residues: CASSPMEGNIQYF.

DNA for the CDR3: TGTGCCAGCAGCCAAGGGCGGGGAGGAGCTGAAGCTTTCTTT. It specifies CASSQGRGGAEAFF. This chain links TRBV3-1 with TRBJ1-1; no reliable D call. The CDR3 has 14 amino acids. CDR1 is LGHDT and CDR2 is YNNKEL in the germline V gene (reference sequence). Trimming removed 1 base from V and 6 bases from J, with 12 bases in between.

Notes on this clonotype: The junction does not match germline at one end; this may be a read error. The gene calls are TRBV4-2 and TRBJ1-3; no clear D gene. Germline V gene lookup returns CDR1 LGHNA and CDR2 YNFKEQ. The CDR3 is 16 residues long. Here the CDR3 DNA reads TGTGCCAACAGCCAAGTCAGGAGGCCCTCTGGAAACACCATATATTTT. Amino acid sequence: CANSQVRRPSGNTIYF.